These 30 T cell receptor beta chains were sequenced from one sample in a study of human T cells and chemical hapten exposure. TCRdb reprocessed the RACE reads via MiXCR and lists one record per CDR3 protein. The data hold fewer than 55,000 distinct CDR3 sequences, with 9.9% observed a single time. Time point of the sample: patch test 3, about 24 weeks after DPC sensitization. The treatment: therapeutic diphenylcyclopropenone sensitization with weekly scalp DPC. The input for sequencing was whole blood, taken in connection with sensitization to the hapten diphenylcyclopropenone (DPC). The receptors shown here come from a woman between 35 and 50 years old with alopecia areata. Some clones in this sample may be carry-over from other donors' samples.

This clonotype turned up a few times. The chain combines TRBV7-9 with TRBJ2-7; 10 bases agree with TRBD1. The CDR3 length is 16 residues. Germline loops: CDR1 SEHNR, CDR2 FQNEAQ (reference sequence). With V trimmed by 5 bases and J by 6 bases, 13 bases remained unmatched. The chain's CDR3 is CASSPSRGQGITEQYF. For the CDR3, the DNA is TGTGCCAGCAGCCCCTCAAGGGGACAGGGGATCACCGAGCAGTACTTC.

In DNA form, the CDR3 reads TGTGCCAGCAGCCAAGAGGGGGGGAGCTCCTACGAGCAGTACTTC. It translates to CASSQEGGSSYEQYF. The genes are TRBV4-2 and TRBJ2-7, with TRBD2 matching 7 bases. In germline, CDR1 is LGHNA, CDR2 YNFKEQ. The CDR3 extends over 15 amino acids. The trim removed 0 bases at V and 0 bases at J, leaving 2 bases unmatched.

This clonotype was counted a few times. This chain links TRBV19 with TRBJ2-3, with TRBD1 matching over 10 bases. Germline CDR1 and CDR2: LNHDA and SQIVND (reference sequence). The CDR3 length is 16 residues. V was pared by 6 bases and J by 3 bases, with 9 bases of the junction left unmatched. CDR3 in amino acids: CASSLLGQGGTDTQYF. In nucleotides, the CDR3 is TGTGCCAGTAGCCTCCTCGGACAGGGGGGGACAGATACGCAGTATTTT.

The chain recombines TRBV7-6 with TRBJ1-3; 7 positions agree with TRBD1. Unmatched junction bases numbered 7, after V lost 5 bases and J lost 3 bases. The germline gives CDR1 SGHVS, CDR2 FNYEAQ. There are 15 residues in the CDR3. The CDR3 region is CASSVRDRGGNTIYF. The CDR3 nucleotides read TGTGCCAGCAGCGTCCGGGACAGAGGTGGAAACACCATATATTTT. The variable domain in full, with the rest retrieved from reference TRBV7-6 and TRBJ1-3, is GAGVSQSPRYKVTKRGQDVALRCDPISGHVSLYWYRQALGQGPEFLTYFNYEAQQDKSGLPNDRFSAERPEGSISTLTIQRTEQRDSAMYRCASSVRDRGGNTIYFGEGSWLTVV.

About this clonotype itself: Being one base from a much bigger clone, this may be a read error. The J gene is TRBJ2-2, the V gene TRBV12-3 or TRBV12-4; TRBD1 is a possible D gene (6 bases). CDR3 length equals 13 residues. The CDR3 nucleotides read TGTGCAACCGGGACAACGAACACCGGGGAGCGGTTTTTT. Amino acid sequence: CATGTTNTGERFF.

As for this clonotype: A single base separates this from a much larger clone, so it may be a read error. The V gene is TRBV19, the J gene TRBJ1-1; D is ambiguous. This CDR3 is 16 amino acids long. Trimming left V 6 bases short and J 4 bases short, with 21 bases between. Germline lookup yields CDR1 LNHDA and CDR2 SQIVND (reference sequence). The CDR3 DNA is TGTGCCAGTAGCCTGGCTCCAAGCGGGTGGATCACTGAAGCTTTCTTT. Residues: CASSLAPSGWITEAFF.

This clonotype was detected a few times. The gene calls are TRBV30 and TRBJ2-1; D ambiguous. Trimming removed 5 bases at V and 7 bases at J, with 9 bases between. This CDR3 is built from 11 residues. Germline CDR1 and CDR2: GTSNPN and SVGIG (reference sequence). Here the CDR3 DNA reads TGTGCCTGGGCGGCGATGAATGAGCAGTTCTTC. It specifies CAWAAMNEQFF. The full variable domain, with the rest looked up from reference TRBV30 and TRBJ2-1, is SQTIHQWPATLVQPVGSPLSLECTVEGTSNPNLYWYRQAAGRGLQLLFYSVGIGQISSEVPQNLSASRPQDRQFILSSKKLLLSDSGFYLCAWAAMNEQFFGPGTRLTVL.

This clonotype was seen repeatedly, ten times or more. The chain couples TRBV20-1 to TRBJ2-3; TRBD1 matches at 8 bases. Unmatched junction bases numbered 5, after V lost 4 bases and J lost 2 bases. This CDR3 comprises 14 residues. Germline lookup yields CDR1 DFQATT and CDR2 SNEGSKA (reference sequence). CDR3 in DNA: TGCAGTGCTATCCGGGACAGGTCCACAGATACGCAGTATTTT. It yields the protein CSAIRDRSTDTQYF.

This clonotype was seen more than once but under ten times. This rearrangement joins TRBV11-2 to TRBJ2-5; 15 bases fit TRBD2. CDR1 and CDR2 (germline): SGHAT, FQNNGV. CDR3 length equals 15 residues. V shed 4 bases and J 6 bases; nucleotides not matched to a gene: 3. CDR3 sequence: CASSSGLAGGKTQYF. DNA of the CDR3: TGTGCCAGCAGCTCGGGACTAGCGGGGGGAAAGACCCAGTACTTC.

This clonotype was detected a few times. This chain connects TRBV20-1 to TRBJ2-3; tentative D call: TRBD2 (5 bases). The germline V gene encodes CDR1 DFQATT and CDR2 SNEGSKA (reference sequence). This CDR3 has 15 amino acids. Trimming pared 3 bases from V and 2 bases from J, leaving 15 bases between. In DNA, the CDR3 is TGCAGTGCTAGGCTCAGGACTCCTTTCACAGATACGCAGTATTTT. This encodes CSARLRTPFTDTQYF.

This clonotype has just a few counts. The chain links TRBV6-2 or TRBV6-3 to TRBJ1-3; D might be TRBD1 (5 bases). CDR3 size: 17 residues. Germline V gives CDR1 MNHEY, CDR2 SVGEGT. Trimming pared 4 bases from V and 0 bases from J, leaving 16 bases between. In DNA, the CDR3 is TGTGCCAGCAGTTCCGCCCCCCAGGGCCGCTCTGGAAACACCATATATTTT. This encodes CASSSAPQGRSGNTIYF.

This clonotype was seen only a few times. The chain couples TRBV20-1 to TRBJ1-5; D ambiguous. This CDR3 contains 13 residues. V dropped 0 bases and J dropped 7 bases, with 10 bases sitting between them. Germline lookup yields CDR1 DFQATT and CDR2 SNEGSKA (reference sequence). This CDR3 reads CSARDRGGQPQHF. CDR3 bases: TGCAGTGCTAGAGATCGGGGAGGGCAGCCCCAGCATTTT.

The CDR3 nucleotides are TGTGCCAGCAGCCATACAGGGGCTCCCGGCTACACCTTC. It encodes CASSHTGAPGYTF. The genes are TRBV3-1 and TRBJ1-2, with 7 bases that match TRBD1. J gave up 8 bases and V 3 bases, and 6 bases lay outside the gene matches. Germline V gene lookup returns CDR1 LGHDT and CDR2 YNNKEL (reference sequence). The CDR3 is 13 amino acids.

This clonotype occurred a few times. The rearrangement links TRBV7-2 to TRBJ2-3; D remains ambiguous. Germline CDR1 is SGHTA and CDR2 is FQGNSA. This CDR3 is built from 13 residues. V was shortened by 1 base and J by 9 bases, with 11 bases between the two germline ends. CDR3 loop: CASSLDGPGTQYF. CDR3 DNA sequence: TGTGCCAGCAGCTTAGACGGGCCTGGAACGCAGTATTTT.

This clonotype was counted between two and nine times. The J gene is TRBJ2-7, the V gene TRBV28; TRBD2 agrees at 11 bases. The CDR3 extends over 14 amino acids. Trimming took 2 bases from V and 5 from J; bases not matched to a gene: 2. The germline V gene has CDR1 MDHEN and CDR2 SYDVKM. In nucleotides, the CDR3 is TGTGCCAGCAGTTTAACTAGCGGGGGCCACGAGCAGTACTTC. The encoded protein is CASSLTSGGHEQYF.

This clonotype came up many times. The V gene is TRBV6-2 or TRBV6-3, the J gene TRBJ2-6; TRBD1 matches at 7 bases. The CDR3 has 16 residues. CDR1 is MNHEY and CDR2 is SVGEGT in the germline V gene. V shed 2 bases, J shed 1 base, and the junction held 2 bases outside the gene matches. This chain's CDR3 is CASSYGRGSGANVLTF. DNA of the CDR3: TGTGCCAGCAGTTACGGCAGGGGGTCTGGGGCCAACGTCCTGACTTTC.

This clonotype was found many times. The CDR3 bases are TGCAGTGCACCTCCAGGGGGAGAGACCCAGTACTTC. As protein: CSAPPGGETQYF. The gene calls are TRBV20-1 and TRBJ2-5; 7 nucleotides align to TRBD1. This CDR3 contains 12 residues. The ends lost 6 bases at V and 4 bases at J; junction bases unmatched: 5. Germline V CDR1 and CDR2: DFQATT, SNEGSKA (reference sequence).

As DNA, the CDR3 is TGTGCCAGCAGCCCGGACAGGGTTGGTAGTAAGTTCTTC. It codes for CASSPDRVGSKFF. J is TRBJ2-1 and V is TRBV7-6; 8 nucleotides agree with TRBD1. V trimming: 5 bases; J trimming: 14 bases; junction bases outside the gene matches: 11. This CDR3 is built from 13 residues. CDR1 and CDR2 from the germline V gene are SGHVS and FNYEAQ.

The chain uses TRBV6-5 and TRBJ2-3; D perhaps matches TRBD1 (6 bases). CDR1 and CDR2 (germline): MNHEY, SVGAGI. V was cut by 6 bases and J by 2 bases, with 15 bases left in between. The CDR3 has 15 residues. This CDR3 is CASSRAGDNTDTQYF. CDR3 sequence (DNA): TGTGCCAGCAGCCGGGCCGGGGACAACACAGATACGCAGTATTTT.

The chain has TRBV4-1 and TRBJ2-1, with 12 nucleotides matching TRBD2. Trimming at V came to 1 base and at J to 3 bases, leaving 4 bases not matched to a gene. Germline values: CDR1 MGHRA, CDR2 YSYEKL. This CDR3 spans 17 amino acids. The CDR3 nucleotides are TGCGCCAGCAGCCAAGTCCTGACTAGCGGGGGCTACAATGAGCAGTTCTTC. It encodes CASSQVLTSGGYNEQFF.

The sample holds many counts of this clonotype. The gene calls are TRBV7-6 and TRBJ1-5, with TRBD1 identical over 9 bases. The V and J ends lost 5 bases and 3 bases, in that order; junction bases with no gene match: 5. The CDR3 consists of 15 residues. Germline values: CDR1 SGHVS, CDR2 FNYEAQ. The DNA of the CDR3 is TGTGCCAGCAGCCTCACAGGGGGCCCCAATCAGCCCCAGCATTTT. Translation: CASSLTGGPNQPQHF.

This clonotype has ten or more counts. The chain uses TRBV29-1 and TRBJ1-1; D is uncertain. This CDR3 is built from 14 residues. The V and J ends lost 7 bases and 1 base respectively, with 16 bases between them. Germline CDR1 and CDR2: SQVTM and ANQGSEA. The CDR3 loop is CSARTRGENTEAFF. DNA of the CDR3: TGCAGCGCCAGAACCCGCGGGGAGAACACTGAAGCTTTCTTT.

The chain employs TRBV5-1 and TRBJ1-1, with 7 bases identical to TRBD1. Germline V CDR1 and CDR2: SGHRS, YFSETQ. After removal of 3 bases from V and 4 bases from J, the junction contained 3 bases not matched to a gene. The CDR3 contains 13 residues. CDR3 region: CASSWGQSTEAFF. DNA for the CDR3: TGCGCCAGCAGCTGGGGACAGAGCACTGAAGCTTTCTTT.

The chain couples TRBV5-1 to TRBJ2-7; the D is unclear. The CDR3 covers 15 residues. From germline, CDR1 is SGHRS and CDR2 YFSETQ. V was shortened by 6 bases and J by 2 bases, with 18 bases between the two germline ends. The CDR3 nucleotides are TGCGCCAGCACCCCCTCTAGAAACCAGCCCTACGAGCAGTACTTC. It encodes CASTPSRNQPYEQYF.

This chain joins TRBV20-1 and TRBJ1-5; D uncertain. Germline V gene sequence: CDR1 DFQATT, CDR2 SNEGSKA (reference sequence). The ends were cut back, 5 bases at V and 0 bases at J, with 5 bases in the middle. The CDR3 covers 12 residues. The CDR3 protein is CSARASNQPQHF. The CDR3 DNA is TGCAGTGCTCGGGCTAGCAATCAGCCCCAGCATTTT.

This sequence joins TRBV6-5 and TRBJ1-4; D may be TRBD1 (5 bases). The CDR3 length is 14 residues. V was clipped by 5 bases and J by 7 bases, with 14 bases between them. Per germline, CDR1 MNHEY and CDR2 SVGAGI. CDR3 nucleotides: TGTGCCAGCAGTCTAGGGGTGGGATCTGAAAAACTGTTTTTT. It encodes CASSLGVGSEKLFF.

This clonotype was seen repeatedly, ten times or more. The chain links TRBV4-2 to TRBJ1-1; D remains ambiguous. The CDR3 is made up of 14 amino acids. V was cut by 1 base and J by 7 bases, with 13 bases left in between. From germline, CDR1 is LGHNA and CDR2 YNFKEQ. CDR3 amino acids: CASSQVERGNEAFF. The CDR3, as DNA: TGTGCCAGCAGCCAAGTGGAGCGCGGGAATGAAGCTTTCTTT.

This sequence joins TRBV28 and TRBJ1-2; D perhaps matches TRBD1 (5 bases). Per the germline V gene, CDR1 is MDHEN and CDR2 is SYDVKM. V lost 6 bases to trimming and J lost 9 bases, with 20 bases between them. The CDR3 consists of 14 residues. CDR3 protein: CASSPQHVKGSYTF. The CDR3 coding sequence is TGTGCCAGCAGCCCCCAACATGTTAAGGGGAGCTACACCTTC.

This chain links TRBV11-2 with TRBJ1-2, with a tentative D call TRBD1 (5 bases). Germline loops: CDR1 SGHAT, CDR2 FQNNGV. The CDR3 is 15 amino acids. V was shortened by 1 base and J by 5 bases, with 14 bases between the two germline ends. The CDR3 nucleotides read TGTGCCAGCAGCTTAGCTCCGGGGCAGCAATATGGCTACACCTTC. This gives the protein CASSLAPGQQYGYTF.

The chain combines TRBV12-3 or TRBV12-4 with TRBJ2-1; D possibly matches TRBD1 or TRBD2 (5 bases each). Trimming took off 6 bases at V and 0 bases at J, with 12 bases between the two ends. The CDR3 totals 15 residues. The DNA for the CDR3 is TGTGCCAGCAGGGGGACGACCGACTCCTACAATGAGCAGTTCTTC. Translation: CASRGTTDSYNEQFF.